Below, 7 T cell receptor beta chains from the same sample are listed, as sequenced in a study of CD8 T cell repertoires and HIV-1 epitope variants. Antigen specificity for these receptors is unknown. Profiling relied on immunoSEQ multiplex PCR, and the TCRdb table lists in-frame clones only, not all of them. The sample yields about 5,000 clones, roughly two thirds seen once. The sequencing sample was made of cultured CD8+ T cells derived from PBMCs. All receptors derive from a male donor with HIV.

This chain connects TRBV7-8 to TRBJ2-7; D unresolved. Germline values: CDR1 SGHVS, CDR2 FQNEAQ. V lost 1 base and J lost 8, with 18 bases in between. The CDR3 extends over 15 amino acids. DNA for the CDR3: TGTGCCAGCAGCTTAGATGGGTTGGTGGATGGGAAGCAGTACTTC. Encoded protein: CASSLDGLVDGKQYF.

This clone has just a few counts. This CDR3 is CASSESGGPGDTQYF. DNA of the CDR3: TGCGCCAGCAGTGAGTCGGGGGGGCCGGGAGATACGCAGTATTTT. The chain couples TRBV10-1 to TRBJ2-3, with D maybe TRBD2 (7 bases). CDR1 and CDR2 from the germline V gene are WNHNN and SYGVQD (reference sequence). The V gene lost 0 bases and the J gene lost 5 bases, with 12 bases spanning the gap. The CDR3 is 15 amino acids.

J is TRBJ2-2 and V is TRBV6-4; 11 positions agree with TRBD1. This CDR3 comprises 14 residues. Germline CDR1 reads MRHNA; CDR2 reads SNTAGT. With 7 bases clipped from V and 4 bases from J, the junction kept 2 bases outside the gene matches. The CDR3 loop is CASTGTGGTGELFF. The CDR3 DNA is TGTGCCAGCACCGGGACAGGGGGCACCGGGGAGCTGTTTTTT.

V usage is TRBV19 and J usage is TRBJ2-1; 7 nucleotides line up with TRBD1. CDR3 size: 14 residues. Looked up from germline, CDR1 is LNHDA and CDR2 is SQIVND (reference sequence). V was clipped by 7 bases and J by 3 bases; unmatched bases: 6. CDR3: CASTTRQGYNEQFF. CDR3 nucleotides: TGTGCCAGTACCACGAGACAGGGCTACAATGAGCAGTTCTTC.

The chain is built from TRBV18 and TRBJ2-1; 7 bases match TRBD1. Germline CDR1 KGHSH, CDR2 LQKENI. The V gene end was trimmed by 4 bases and the J gene end by 8 bases; junction bases not matched to a gene: 14. The CDR3 runs to 16 residues. The chain's CDR3 is CASSLLQGLGHDEQFF. DNA of the CDR3: TGTGCCAGCTCACTACTACAGGGGTTGGGGCACGATGAGCAGTTCTTC. Filled out from reference TRBV18 and TRBJ2-1, the complete variable domain reads NAGVMQNPRHLVRRRGQEARLRCSPMKGHSHVYWYRQLPEEGLKFMVYLQKENIIDESGMPKERFSAEFPKEGPSILRIQQVVRGDSAAYFCASSLLQGLGHDEQFFGPGTRLTVL.

The chain recombines TRBV10-1 with TRBJ1-1; 9 nucleotides align to TRBD1. The CDR3 loop spans 21 amino acids. Germline V gene lookup returns CDR1 WNHNN and CDR2 SYGVQD (reference sequence). The V segment lost 0 bases and the J segment 0 bases; nucleotides outside the gene matches: 17. CDR3 nucleotides: TGCGCCAGCAGTGAGTCCGGGACAGGGTTGTTGGCGGTATTAATGAACACTGAAGCTTTCTTT. Protein product: CASSESGTGLLAVLMNTEAFF.

This chain links TRBV28 with TRBJ2-3; the D is unclear. Germline-derived CDR1 and CDR2 are MDHEN and SYDVKM. The CDR3 sequence is 11 residues long. V shed 6 bases and J shed 2 bases, with 3 bases lying between them. CDR3 sequence: CASRYTDTQYF. The DNA for the CDR3 is TGTGCCAGCAGGTACACAGATACGCAGTATTTT.